This note documents a single T cell receptor beta chain sequence. Data came from immunoSEQ multiplex PCR; TCRdb stores just in-frame clones and leaves some out. The data contain some 700,000 clones, 80% to 90% of them singletons. The sample originates from a study of shared T cell receptors in the human thymus. J lost 0 bases, V lost 5 bases, and 15 bases had no gene match. Per the germline V gene, CDR1 is SEHNR and CDR2 is FQNEAQ (reference sequence). The CDR3 is made up of 18 amino acids. These data were also reused for a study on human thymus T cells. From that paper: Having surgery to correct congenital heart defects, healthy Finnish infants acted as the donors. The thymus was resected at corrective cardiac surgery. Thymic and blood repertoires appeared to show biased V and J gene usage. Reports from related research described highly overlapping thymic repertoires among unrelated individuals.

The TCR originated in a girl younger than two with a congenital heart defect. The gene calls are TRBV7-9 and TRBJ1-2; 7 bases line up with TRBD1. The material sequenced was thymocytes. In nucleotides, the CDR3 is TGTGCCAGCAGCCTACACCCCCCGGGACAGCTTACTAACTATGGCTACACCTTC. Translated: CASSLHPPGQLTNYGYTF.